The entry below describes one T cell receptor beta chain. The data stem from a study of blood T cell repertoires in COVID-19. In the study overall: PBMCs, B-cell-depleted T cells, or T cells were the source of the cDNA or gDNA that made up the material.

As processed by the authors: It was from reference gene primer amplification that nucleated cell counts were estimated. Using immunoSEQ multiplex PCR, the repertoire was profiled, and TCRdb retains in-frame clones only, with some absent. V and J calls and clone size come straight from that table; D and trimming were deduced from the DNA. The sample records approximately 280,000 clones, 65% to 90% being singletons. Trimming took 11 bases from V and 8 from J; bases not matched to a gene: 11. The CDR3 runs 13 residues. Looked up from germline, CDR1 is SNHLY and CDR2 is FYNNEI. The sample consisted of peripheral blood. The receptor's source is a middle-aged man with active or convalescent COVID-19. The chain recombines TRBV2 with TRBJ2-1; 8 bases line up with TRBD1. The CDR3 spells CAYQGASPDEQFF. The CDR3 bases are TGTGCCTACCAGGGGGCTAGTCCCGATGAGCAGTTCTTC.